The entry below gives a single T cell receptor (beta chain) sequence along with its context. Germline loops: CDR1 MDHEN, CDR2 SYDVKM. CDR3 size: 12 residues. The V gene lost 6 bases and the J gene lost 6 bases, with 9 bases spanning the gap. The sample comes from a study of blood T cell repertoires in COVID-19. Across the whole study: The cDNA or gDNA used as material had been derived from T cells, B-cell-depleted T cells, or PBMCs.

Adults between about 18 and 89 years of age took part from 20 to 25 US areas. Participants' own reports of clinical history determined their cohort assignment. Per the original data handling: Amplification from reference gene primers served as the basis for estimated nucleated cell counts. The data were produced by immunoSEQ multiplex PCR, yet TCRdb's version contains in-frame clones alone and is incomplete. The V and J calls and clone size are taken from that table; D and trimming were inferred from the DNA. This table holds just over 350,000 clones, roughly 87% found once. This clonotype was sampled from a woman in her twenties or thirties who had recovered from COVID-19. The V gene is TRBV28, the J gene TRBJ1-5; D unresolved. The material sequenced was PBMCs or T cells enriched from blood (not recorded which). The CDR3 DNA reads as TGTGCCAGCAGACCCTCGCGTCAGCCCCAGCATTTT. It codes for CASRPSRQPQHF.